This TCR beta chain derives from a study of T cell responses to AZD1222 COVID-19 vaccine listed by TCRdb under 2021. Looking at the study overall: AZD1222 recipients given second doses at about 4 weeks or at about 12 weeks were pooled, since spike-specific TCR depth and breadth were not found to differ between the two schedules. TCR sequencing covered 230 or so trial participants: 207 given two doses of AZD1222 and approximately 26 given two doses of MenACWY control vaccine. Trial participants were enrolled into age subgroups of 18-55, 56-69 and 70-plus years, which contained about 160, 30 and 59 TCR-sequenced participants, respectively.

The CDR3 regions of human TCRbeta chains were subjected to immunosequencing. The original pipeline was this. Repertoire TCRs were matched against a reference library of SARS-CoV-2-specific TCRs generated with the MIRA antigen-specificity platform. Breadth was defined as the fraction of unique TCRs that were SARS-CoV-2-associated. Depth was defined as the fraction of total T cells that were SARS-CoV-2-associated. Using the MIRA data, each spike-specific TCR was assigned both to the spike region to which the TCR was reactive and to a CD4 or CD8 class. Log10-transformed breadth and depth values were compared by one-way ANOVA with Sidak's multiple comparisons tests. Held by TCRdb, this immuneACCESS table contains in-frame sequences only and omits some clones. Under half of the omission traces to an unresolved V gene where checked; the cause of the rest is unknown. For V, J and clone size, that table is used; D and trimming come from the DNA. Recorded for this sample are around 140,000 clones; more than 90% of them occurred a single time. The ten largest clones add up to roughly 5% of the sample.

This specimen's time point label, interpreted: baseline before first vaccination. Samples from vaccinated people were obtained from the UK trials COV001 and COV002, which included a single-blind randomized controlled phase 2/3 trial of AZD1222 (ChAdOx1 nCoV-19) in healthy adults. Trial participant PBMC samples were collected at day 0 and day 28 after the second dose for TCRbeta chain sequencing. The investigation overall reported the following: Only five to seven AZD1222 recipients were SARS-CoV-2 seropositive at baseline, limiting conclusions about previously exposed vaccinees. Most participants were white British and females outnumbered males, and the authors suggested that clonal diversity may have been underestimated. Because no day 14 peak-response samples were available, the repertoires could be characterized only after the peak T cell response. The 56-69-year group was small, and its depth increase did not reach significance, likely because of low power. CD4 TCRs associated with the vaccine covered the entire spike protein, and the dominant responses were in regions 160-218 and 743-854. Nearly half of unique spike-specific TCRs reportedly recognized epitopes outside regions mutated in the B.1.351 and B.1.1.7 variants. A significant rise in spike-specific TCR breadth and depth was observed after two AZD1222 doses relative to day 0 and relative to MenACWY recipients.

The CDR3 runs 13 residues from the cysteine to the phenylalanine. CDR3 DNA only is kept here, 39 bases in frame from base 1. The germline V gene (reference sequence) specifies MNHEY as CDR1 and SMNVEV as CDR2. Trimming costs V 7 bases and J 1 base, and their ends lie 10 bases apart. This clone has just one count. Its target antigen remains unknown. Nothing much larger sits one base from this clone, and base qualities are not available. This receptor was obtained from an adult in good health. Recombination connected TRBV27 to TRBJ1-1, with TRBD1 as a weak D call on 5 bases. The sequencing here drew on peripheral blood, taken on day 0 of AZD1222 vaccination. Read as DNA, the sequence is TGTGCCAGCACCCAGGGTCCGAACACTGAAGCTTTCTTT. Translated, it gives CASTQGPNTEAFF.